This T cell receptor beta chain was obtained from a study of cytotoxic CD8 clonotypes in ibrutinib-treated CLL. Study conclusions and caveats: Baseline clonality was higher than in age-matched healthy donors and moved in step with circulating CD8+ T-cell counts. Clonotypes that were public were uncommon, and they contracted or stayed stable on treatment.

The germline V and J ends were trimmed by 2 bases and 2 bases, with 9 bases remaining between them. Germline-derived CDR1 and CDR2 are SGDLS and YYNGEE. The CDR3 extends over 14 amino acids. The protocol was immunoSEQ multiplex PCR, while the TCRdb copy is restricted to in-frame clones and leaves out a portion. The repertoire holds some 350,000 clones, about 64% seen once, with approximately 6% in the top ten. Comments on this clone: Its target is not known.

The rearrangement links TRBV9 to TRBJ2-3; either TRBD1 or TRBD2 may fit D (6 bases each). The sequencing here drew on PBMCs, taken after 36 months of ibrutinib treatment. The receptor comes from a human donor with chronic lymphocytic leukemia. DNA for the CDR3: TGTGCCAGCAGCGTTTGGGGGGCCACAGATACGCAGTATTTT. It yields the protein CASSVWGATDTQYF.